This T cell receptor (beta chain) emerged from a study of blood T cells in healthy people across ages. Study-wide results and caveats: There was no known CMV status for donors, so expanded clonotype changes were possibly confounded. Whereas aged donors had fewer naive CD4+ cells, long-lived donors had more of them and higher diversity.

With a J-beta primer mix and a sample-barcoded 5' primer, a second PCR ran about 7 to 11 cycles. From the 5' RACE reads, TCRdb called clonotypes with MiXCR, one entry per CDR3 protein. The repertoire has hundreds of thousands of distinct CDR3 sequences, roughly 50% of them found once; the top ten carry around 22%. Details on this clonotype: Its antigen is still unknown.

The specimen sequenced was blood. The TCR was taken from a young man in good health.

The CDR3 DNA reads as TGTGCCACCAGGGGAGTTGGTCTAGCCAAAAACATTCAGTACTTC. Its translation: CATRGVGLAKNIQYF. The chain has TRBV28 and TRBJ2-4; D may be TRBD1 (6 bases). From germline, CDR1 is MDHEN and CDR2 SYDVKM. This CDR3 has 15 residues. V was clipped by 10 bases and J by 0 bases, with 16 bases between them. The full variable domain, completed using reference TRBV28 and TRBJ2-4, is DVKVTQSSRYLVKRTGEKVFLECVQDMDHENMFWYRQDPGLGLRLIYFSYDVKMKEKGDIPEGYSVSREKKERFSLILESASTNQTSMYLCATRGVGLAKNIQYFGAGTRLSVL.